One and the same sample provided the 25 T cell receptor beta chains below, sequenced in a study of T cell repertoires in aging, cancer and after chemotherapy. Peripheral blood genomic DNA, not sorted cells or RNA, was the template. Multiplex touch-down PCR with TRB-A/B primers amplified rearranged V-D-J TRB sequences. From the multiplex PCR reads, TCRdb called clonotypes with MiXCR, one entry per CDR3 protein. Altogether some 3,200 distinct CDR3 sequences are present, just under 25% being singletons, with the ten largest covering about a third. Sequencing used blood. The receptors were gathered from a human donor with a solid tumor.

This clonotype showed up just a few times. DNA for the CDR3: TGCAGTGCTAGAGAGTGGGGACAAGAGACCCAGTACTTC. This encodes CSAREWGQETQYF. This chain uses TRBV20-1 with TRBJ2-5; D is undetermined. The CDR3 is 13 residues long. CDR1 and CDR2 from the germline V gene are DFQATT and SNEGSKA (reference sequence). Trimming stripped 0 bases from V and 2 bases from J, with 7 bases between.

This clonotype was counted a few times. This sequence joins TRBV27 and TRBJ1-4, with 12 nucleotides matching TRBD1. V lost 3 bases, J lost 6 bases, and 14 bases stayed unmatched. The CDR3 totals 19 residues. The germline CDR1 and CDR2 sequences are MNHEY and SMNVEV (reference sequence). The CDR3, as DNA: TGTGCCAGCAGTTTGTCGCGGGACAGGGGGCTCCCGGGCGATGAAAAACTGTTTTTT. As protein: CASSLSRDRGLPGDEKLFF.

The chain has TRBV10-2 and TRBJ2-7; D not resolved. The CDR3 has 14 residues. V was clipped by 2 bases and J by 2 bases, with 10 bases between them. Germline-derived CDR1 and CDR2 are WSHSY and SAAADI. CDR3 DNA: TGCGCCAGCAGTGAGATTCACCACCCCTACGAGCAGTACTTC. It translates to CASSEIHHPYEQYF.

The chain is built from TRBV5-4 and TRBJ1-2, with D perhaps matching TRBD1 (5 bases). CDR3 length: 13 amino acids. V lost 4 bases and J 8 bases, leaving 15 bases between the germline ends. Germline V gene sequence: CDR1 SGHNT, CDR2 YYREEE (reference sequence). This CDR3 is CASSRGPKEGYTF. The CDR3 DNA reads TGTGCCAGCAGCCGGGGCCCAAAAGAGGGCTACACCTTC.

To note about this clonotype: At one boundary the junction diverges from the germline segment, which might be a read error. The chain combines TRBV19 with TRBJ1-2; D unclear. The CDR3 has 18 residues. The germline V gene encodes CDR1 LNHDA and CDR2 SQIVND (reference sequence). The CDR3 is CASTQEAVLTNPNYGYSF. The CDR3 region has the DNA TGTGCCAGTACCCAGGAGGCAGTTCTGACTAACCCTAACTATGGCTACTCCTTC.

In this sample, this clonotype turned up a few times. V usage is TRBV10-3 and J usage is TRBJ2-7; D possibly corresponds to TRBD1 (6 bases). Deletions cut 3 bases from V and 3 bases from J, with 21 bases between. Germline V gene sequence: CDR1 ENHRY, CDR2 SYGVKD. CDR3 size: 17 residues. CDR3 loop: CAISDAWDKDSNYEQYF. DNA of the CDR3: TGTGCCATCAGTGACGCTTGGGACAAAGATTCAAACTACGAGCAGTACTTC.

The J gene is TRBJ1-6, the V gene TRBV9, with a tentative D call TRBD1 (6 bases). From germline, CDR1 is SGDLS and CDR2 YYNGEE. The CDR3 is made up of 15 amino acids. V shed 4 bases and J shed 6 bases, with 14 bases lying between them. CDR3: CASSREGDRNSPLHF. In DNA form, the CDR3 reads TGTGCCAGCAGCCGGGAGGGGGATCGTAATTCACCCCTCCACTTT. Filled out from reference TRBV9 and TRBJ1-6, the complete variable domain reads DSGVTQTPKHLITATGQRVTLRCSPRSGDLSVYWYQQSLDQGLQFLIQYYNGEERAKGNILERFSAQQFPDLHSELNLSSLELGDSALYFCASSREGDRNSPLHFGNGTRLTVT.

This clonotype is deemed medium-sized (0.01 to 0.1%). The chain is built from TRBV19 and TRBJ2-1; D ambiguous. Germline values: CDR1 LNHDA, CDR2 SQIVND (reference sequence). The CDR3 loop spans 15 amino acids. V was pared by 0 bases and J by 0 bases, with 6 bases between. The CDR3 DNA is TGTGCCAGTAGTATAGAGAGATCCTCCTACAATGAGCAGTTCTTC. This translates into CASSIERSSYNEQFF.

The rearrangement uses TRBV15 and TRBJ2-1; no definite D call. V was shortened by 0 bases and J by 0 bases, with 15 bases between the two germline ends. This CDR3 region has 18 residues. The germline V gene encodes CDR1 LNHNV and CDR2 YYDKDF (reference sequence). The CDR3 coding sequence is TGTGCCACCAGCAGAGATCCCAGAGCCCTTAGCTCCTACAATGAGCAGTTCTTC. Translated: CATSRDPRALSSYNEQFF.

This clonotype ranks as large. J is TRBJ1-2 and V is TRBV5-4, with D tentatively TRBD1 (5 bases). The V gene's germline CDR1 is SGHNT and CDR2 YYREEE (reference sequence). Trimming removed 0 bases at V and 8 bases at J, with 20 bases between. CDR3 size: 16 residues. CDR3 DNA sequence: TGTGCCAGCAGCTTGGTAGCGGGACTCGGGGCAGGAGGCTACACCTTC. Protein: CASSLVAGLGAGGYTF.

About this clonotype itself: Just one base apart from a much larger clone, this may be a read error. The chain recombines TRBV5-3 with TRBJ2-7; 7 nucleotides align to TRBD1. TRBV5-3 is noted as an ORF with a role that remains uncertain. This CDR3 has 14 amino acids. V shed 8 bases, J shed 5 bases, and the junction held 13 bases outside the gene matches. CDR3 residues: CASASGRGSHEQYF. CDR3 nucleotide sequence: TGTGCCAGCGCTTCGGGCAGGGGGTCCCACGAGCAGTACTTC.

This clonotype is deemed medium-sized. The rearrangement uses TRBV29-1 and TRBJ2-7; maybe TRBD2 (5 bases). Germline-derived CDR1 and CDR2 are SQVTM and ANQGSEA. Trimming took off 5 bases at V and 0 bases at J, with 14 bases between the two ends. CDR3 size: 14 residues. CDR3 bases: TGCAGCGTTTTATCAGCGGATTTCTCCTACGAGCAGTACTTC. It encodes CSVLSADFSYEQYF.

This chain connects TRBV20-1 to TRBJ2-2, with 8 nucleotides matching TRBD1. The V segment lost 2 bases and the J segment 4 bases; nucleotides outside the gene matches: 6. The CDR3 has 15 residues. CDR1 DFQATT and CDR2 SNEGSKA come from the germline V gene (reference sequence). CDR3 protein: CSARTGQAITGELFF. The DNA for the CDR3 is TGCAGTGCTAGAACGGGACAGGCGATCACCGGGGAGCTGTTTTTT.

The chain employs TRBV7-2 and TRBJ2-5; D not resolved. The length of the CDR3 is 14 residues. The V and J ends lost 2 bases and 5 bases respectively, with 12 bases between them. CDR1 is SGHTA and CDR2 is FQGNSA in the germline V gene. The CDR3 DNA reads TGTGCCAGCAGCTTATCGGTGGGCCGGGAGACCCAGTACTTC. It specifies CASSLSVGRETQYF.

The chain carries TRBV5-1 and TRBJ2-1; TRBD1 might be the D (5 bases). The germline V gene encodes CDR1 SGHRS and CDR2 YFSETQ. The V end was cut by 4 bases, the J end by 1 base, with 15 bases between. The CDR3 is made up of 16 amino acids. This chain's CDR3 is CASSLPTAGSYNEQFF. CDR3 sequence (DNA): TGCGCCAGCAGCCTTCCGACAGCAGGTTCCTACAATGAGCAGTTCTTC.

In its sample, this clonotype ranks as medium-sized. This chain connects TRBV13 to TRBJ2-5, with TRBD2 matching over 12 bases. Germline CDR1 and CDR2: PRHDT and FYEKMQ (reference sequence). The CDR3 is 16 amino acids. The V and J ends lost 5 bases and 5 bases, in that order; junction bases with no gene match: 9. The CDR3 DNA is TGTGCCAGCAGCCTTTGGACTAGCGGGGACGGGGAGACCCAGTACTTC. Protein product: CASSLWTSGDGETQYF. The variable domain in full, with the rest retrieved from reference TRBV13 and TRBJ2-5, is AAGVIQSPRHLIKEKRETATLKCYPIPRHDTVYWYQQGPGQDPQFLISFYEKMQSDKGSIPDRFSAQQFSDYHSELNMSSLELGDSALYFCASSLWTSGDGETQYFGPGTRLLVL.

This clonotype is large. The rearrangement uses TRBV11-1 and TRBJ2-2; D is ambiguous. Trimming took off 5 bases at V and 7 bases at J, with 8 bases between the two ends. Germline V gene sequence: CDR1 SGHAT, CDR2 FQDESV (reference sequence). The CDR3 sequence is 12 residues long. Here the CDR3 reads CASSAWGGELFF. The CDR3, as DNA: TGTGCCAGCAGCGCGTGGGGCGGGGAGCTGTTTTTT.

This clonotype was seen a handful of times. This chain links TRBV12-3 or TRBV12-4 with TRBJ1-1; no clear D gene. Between the trimmed V and J ends, which lost 7 bases and 2 bases, there was a span of 11 bases. The CDR3 spans 13 residues. CDR3 protein: CASTFTVNTEAFF. The CDR3 region has the DNA TGTGCCAGCACCTTCACGGTAAACACTGAAGCTTTCTTT.

This clonotype was observed a handful of times. The gene calls are TRBV28 and TRBJ2-1; no clear D. Germline lookup yields CDR1 MDHEN and CDR2 SYDVKM. Trimming left V 6 bases short and J 10 bases short, with 16 bases between. The CDR3 contains 13 residues. The DNA of the CDR3 is TGTGCCAGCAGCTCTGACTCCCAGCGAGAGCAGTTCTTC. As protein: CASSSDSQREQFF. The full variable domain, its missing parts supplied by reference TRBV28 and TRBJ2-1, is DVKVTQSSRYLVKRTGEKVFLECVQDMDHENMFWYRQDPGLGLRLIYFSYDVKMKEKGDIPEGYSVSREKKERFSLILESASTNQTSMYLCASSSDSQREQFFGPGTRLTVL.

By share, this clonotype ranks as medium-sized. The V call is TRBV30, the J call TRBJ2-1, with 12 nucleotides matching TRBD2. Germline CDR1 is GTSNPN and CDR2 is SVGIG (reference sequence). Trimming cost V 3 bases and J 4 bases; bases outside gene matches: 16. The CDR3 is 19 residues long. The CDR3 region has the DNA TGTGCCTGGAGCCCGGGACTAGCGGGCCGACACCAACTTTACAATGAGCAGTTCTTC. Translated, it gives CAWSPGLAGRHQLYNEQFF.

Note on this clonotype: This may be a read error: a much more frequent sequence differs by one nucleotide. The rearrangement joins TRBV6-5 to TRBJ1-3; the D is unclear. Germline CDR1 is MNHEY and CDR2 is SVGAGI. V dropped 7 bases and J dropped 1 base, with 8 bases sitting between them. The CDR3 consists of 13 residues. The CDR3 DNA reads as TGTGCCAGCACTCTGGGGTCTGGAAACACCATATATTTT. Translating it yields CASTLGSGNTIYF.

Details on this clonotype: One base away lies a much larger clone, so this may be a sequencing read error. The CDR3 is CASASDRGSHEQFF. The DNA for the CDR3 is TGTGCCAGCGCTTCGGACAGGGGGTCCCACGAGCAGTTCTTC. The rearrangement uses TRBV5-6 and TRBJ2-1, with 10 bases matching TRBD1. The CDR3 length is 14 residues. After removal of 7 bases from V and 10 bases from J, the junction contained 11 bases not matched to a gene. Looked up from germline, CDR1 is SGHDT and CDR2 is YYEEEE.

This clonotype is termed medium-sized. The chain recombines TRBV29-1 with TRBJ2-7; tentatively, D is TRBD2 (5 bases). CDR1 is SQVTM, CDR2 ANQGSEA, per germline. Trimming cost V 3 bases and J 4 bases, with 16 bases left between them. The CDR3 loop spans 14 amino acids. This chain's CDR3 is CSVDENSSGYEQYF. The CDR3 DNA reads TGCAGCGTTGACGAGAACTCCTCGGGGTACGAGCAGTACTTC.

This clonotype has only one observation. This may arise from a read error, as a much more abundant clone is one base away. J is TRBJ2-7 and V is TRBV29-1; 8 bases agree with TRBD2. The CDR3 consists of 17 residues. The trim removed 7 bases at V and 3 bases at J, leaving 20 bases unmatched. The germline CDR1 and CDR2 sequences are SQVTM and ANQGSEA. The CDR3 region has the DNA TGCAGCGCCGCAGGAATAGCGGGATTTAATAAGGACTACGAGCAGTACTTC. Translation gives CSAAGIAGFNKDYEQYF.

In its sample, this clonotype is medium-sized. This chain links TRBV27 with TRBJ1-1, with a weak D call TRBD1 (5 bases). This CDR3 has 13 amino acids. Germline CDR1 and CDR2: MNHEY and SMNVEV (reference sequence). V lost 5 bases to trimming and J lost 3 bases, with 10 bases between them. CDR3 sequence: CASSQGRDTEAFF. The CDR3 DNA sequence: TGTGCCAGCAGTCAGGGACGCGACACTGAAGCTTTCTTT.